The clone carrying this T cell receptor beta chain was recorded only once. This specimen comes from a study of cytomegalovirus exposure and HLA in healthy donors. Sequencing was performed with immunoSEQ multiplex PCR; in TCRdb, only in-frame clones are kept and a portion is missing. This sample has over 100,000 clones; 88% occur once, and the top ten carry more than 2%. CDR1 MGHDK and CDR2 SYGVNS come from the germline V gene. The CDR3 length is 13 residues. V dropped 4 bases and J dropped 4 bases, with 10 bases sitting between them. The receptor was derived from a woman aged 18-29 years in good health and CMV-seronegative. Material for sequencing was PBMCs. The chain combines TRBV25-1 with TRBJ1-1; the D gene is possibly TRBD1 (6 bases). Here the CDR3 DNA reads TGTGCCAGCAGTGTTCGAGGGGGCACTGAAGCTTTCTTT. Its protein product is CASSVRGGTEAFF.